This T cell receptor (beta chain) was sequenced in a study of T cell responses to AZD1222 COVID-19 vaccine. Germline V gives CDR1 MDHEN, CDR2 SYDVKM. Trimming took 8 bases from V and 4 from J, leaving 14 bases between them. The CDR3 is 13 amino acids. Clones were read by immunoSEQ multiplex PCR, and TCRdb kept only the in-frame ones, dropping some. The sample contains more than 140,000 clones, about 90% of which appear only once. A word on this clone: Its antigen is currently unknown.

Regarding the study as a whole: Spike regions recognized by vaccine-associated CD4 TCRs spanned the protein, led by 160-218 and 743-854. Most donors were white British and more were female, and clonal diversity was possibly underestimated.

This specimen consisted of peripheral blood, obtained on day 0 of AZD1222 vaccination. The chain joins TRBV28 to TRBJ1-2; no reliable D call. This TCR derives from an adult in good health. This CDR3 is CASGEIGSYGYTF. The CDR3 coding sequence is TGTGCCAGCGGAGAGATAGGGAGCTATGGCTACACCTTC.